These T cell receptor beta chains were read from a single sample in a study of T cells in Graves' hyperthyroidism and ophthalmopathy. MiXCR, applied by TCRdb to the multiplex PCR reads, yields one record per CDR3 protein. The sample carries some 300,000 distinct CDR3 sequences, 16% recorded once. Sequenced: blood. These receptors were taken from a man aged 25 to 40 with Graves' hyperthyroidism. Each CDR3 is given with its conserved first and last residue. D genes are given only for firm matches. Clone sizes are given selectively: once, few, many, or a class where the clone is expanded.

cdr3_length j_call v_call d_call clone_size cdr3_aa cdr3_nt
14 TRBJ2-5 TRBV5-1 TRBD1 - CASSKDRAGETQYF TGCGCCAGCAGCAAGGACAGGGCGGGGGAGACCCAGTACTTC
13 TRBJ2-1 TRBV3-1 TRBD2 - CASGGRERAEQFF TGTGCCAGCGGGGGGAGGGAGCGGGCTGAGCAGTTCTTC
16 TRBJ2-3 TRBV12-3/TRBV12-4 - many CASSPLGGSGTDTQYF TGTGCCAGCAGTCCCCTGGGGGGCAGCGGTACAGATACGCAGTATTTT
14 TRBJ2-7 TRBV10-3 TRBD1 - CAISEGTGTSEQYF TGTGCCATCAGTGAGGGGACAGGGACGTCCGAGCAGTACTTC
17 TRBJ2-7 TRBV7-2 TRBD1 many CASTLSGDRGRGYEQYF TGTGCCAGCACCCTTAGTGGGGACAGGGGGCGCGGGTACGAGCAGTACTTC
21 TRBJ2-5 TRBV20-1 TRBD2 few CSARALLFPGLAGGPSGAQYF TGCAGTGCTAGAGCCCTCCTATTCCCGGGACTAGCGGGAGGCCCATCAGGCGCCCAGTACTTC
13 TRBJ2-1 TRBV6-1 TRBD2 many CASSDQRGNEQFF TGTGCCAGCAGTGACCAGCGGGGAAATGAGCAGTTCTTC
21 TRBJ2-2 TRBV9 TRBD2 - CASSVAGTSPHGPMNTGELFF TGTGCCAGCAGCGTAGCTGGGACTAGCCCCCATGGGCCTATGAACACCGGGGAGCTGTTTTTT
13 TRBJ2-7 TRBV20-1 TRBD2 few CSALHSGAYEQYF TGCAGCGCGTTGCATAGCGGGGCTTACGAGCAGTACTTC
18 TRBJ2-1 TRBV11-2 TRBD2 many CASSTSGRGVGSYNEQFF TGTGCCAGCAGCACGAGCGGGAGAGGGGTTGGCTCCTACAATGAGCAGTTCTTC
15 TRBJ2-7 TRBV25-1 TRBD2 - CASSEFGGEGGEQYF TGTGCCAGCAGTGAATTTGGAGGGGAGGGTGGCGAGCAGTACTTC
12 TRBJ2-7 TRBV19 TRBD2 - CASSSLADEQYF TGTGCCAGTAGCTCCCTAGCGGACGAGCAGTACTTC
13 TRBJ1-3 TRBV10-1 - few CASSTGIGNTIYF TGCGCCAGCAGTACAGGGATTGGAAACACCATATATTTT
15 TRBJ1-5 TRBV4-1 - few CASSQVGRLNQPQHF TGCGCCAGCAGCCAAGTTGGGCGCCTTAATCAGCCCCAGCATTTT
17 TRBJ2-3 TRBV7-9 - many CASSLDAGAPFTDTQYF TGTGCCAGCAGCTTAGACGCAGGGGCCCCTTTCACAGATACGCAGTATTTT
15 TRBJ2-3 TRBV7-9 TRBD2 - CASSPSGRDTDTQYF TGTGCCAGCAGCCCGAGCGGGAGGGACACAGATACGCAGTATTTT
15 TRBJ2-5 TRBV27 TRBD2 few CASTAGLAGVETQYF TGTGCCAGCACCGCGGGGCTAGCGGGAGTTGAGACCCAGTACTTC
14 TRBJ1-5 TRBV28 - many CASSFGDVNQPQHF TGTGCCAGCAGTTTTGGGGACGTTAATCAGCCCCAGCATTTT
11 TRBJ2-5 TRBV20-1 - many CSGLDGETQYF TGCAGTGGTTTAGACGGAGAGACCCAGTACTTC
15 TRBJ2-1 TRBV11-2 - - CASSRVKGLRLFRIF TGTGCCAGCAGCAGGGTGAAAGGACTCCGACTATTCCGCATCTTC
14 TRBJ2-7 TRBV11-3 - - CASSLEWLTYEQYF TGTGCCAGCAGCTTAGAATGGCTAACCTACGAGCAGTACTTC
13 TRBJ2-1 TRBV2 TRBD1 many CASRGGQYNEQFF TGTGCCAGCAGAGGGGGACAGTACAATGAGCAGTTCTTC
13 TRBJ2-7 TRBV29-1 TRBD1 - CSVSRGISYEQYF TGCAGCGTAAGCAGGGGGATCTCCTACGAGCAGTACTTC
14 TRBJ2-3 TRBV5-1 TRBD1 many CASSVGQGTDTQYF TGCGCCAGCAGCGTCGGACAGGGCACAGATACGCAGTATTTT
13 TRBJ2-1 TRBV2 TRBD2 many CASSRRERNEQFF TGTGCCAGCAGTAGGCGGGAGAGGAATGAGCAGTTCTTC
15 TRBJ1-1 TRBV27 - few CAGSFGGALNTEAFF TGTGCCGGCAGTTTTGGGGGGGCCTTGAACACTGAAGCTTTCTTT
14 TRBJ2-7 TRBV5-1 - - CASSLSQLAYEQYF TGCGCCAGCAGCTTGAGCCAACTAGCCTACGAGCAGTACTTC
13 TRBJ2-1 TRBV7-2 TRBD1 many CASSWDRGNEQFF TGTGCCAGCAGCTGGGACAGGGGCAATGAGCAGTTCTTC
16 TRBJ1-2 TRBV4-2 - few CASSQESAQKGDGYTF TGTGCCAGCAGCCAAGAGAGCGCTCAAAAGGGGGATGGCTACACCTTC
16 TRBJ2-1 TRBV12-5 - - CASGLVQGTGVNEQFF TGTGCTAGTGGTTTGGTACAAGGGACGGGGGTGAATGAGCAGTTCTTC
14 TRBJ2-7 TRBV11-2 - many CASSGGDRPYEQYF TGTGCCAGCAGCGGGGGGGACAGGCCTTACGAGCAGTACTTC
13 TRBJ2-3 TRBV20-1 - many CSARRESTDTQYF TGCAGTGCTAGACGGGAAAGCACAGATACGCAGTATTTT
17 TRBJ1-4 TRBV15 TRBD1 few CATSRPGQGATNEKLFF TGTGCCACCAGCAGACCCGGACAGGGAGCAACTAATGAAAAACTGTTTTTT
12 TRBJ2-1 TRBV5-1 - many CASSYYSNEQFF TGCGCCAGCAGCTACTACTCGAACGAGCAGTTCTTC
14 TRBJ2-7 TRBV6-1 - few CASSEEATFDEQYF TGTGCCAGCAGTGAAGAAGCCACCTTCGACGAGCAGTACTTC
15 TRBJ2-5 TRBV6-2/TRBV6-3 - - CASGRGVRYQETQYF TGTGCCAGCGGTCGTGGGGTTAGGTACCAAGAGACCCAGTACTTC
14 TRBJ1-4 TRBV30 - few CAWVDPRGNEKLFF TGTGCCTGGGTCGACCCGAGGGGAAATGAAAAACTGTTTTTT
17 TRBJ2-6 TRBV12-3/TRBV12-4 - - CASSPGAGASGANVLTF TGTGCCAGCAGCCCCGGCGCGGGGGCCTCTGGGGCCAACGTCCTGACTTTC
17 TRBJ2-1 TRBV2 - many CAAGWSPDSSSYNEQFF TGTGCCGCGGGGTGGAGCCCTGACTCCAGCTCCTACAATGAGCAGTTCTTC
11 TRBJ1-6 TRBV5-1 - - CASSSGTTLHF TGCGCCAGCAGCTCCGGGACCACCCTCCACTTT
15 TRBJ2-1 TRBV11-2 TRBD1 many CASSPTGTGYNEQFF TGTGCCAGCAGCCCTACCGGGACAGGGTACAATGAGCAGTTCTTC
12 TRBJ2-1 TRBV2 TRBD1 - CASRTGANEQFF TGTGCCAGCAGGACAGGGGCCAATGAGCAGTTCTTC
14 TRBJ2-2 TRBV6-1 TRBD1 many CASNRDRVTGELFF TGTGCCAGCAACCGGGACAGGGTAACCGGGGAGCTGTTTTTT
16 TRBJ2-2 TRBV5-5 TRBD1 few CASSSITGGNTGELFF TGTGCCAGCAGCTCAATCACAGGGGGGAACACCGGGGAGCTGTTTTTT
12 TRBJ1-2 TRBV18 - few CASSPGELSYTF TGTGCCAGCTCACCAGGGGAATTAAGCTACACCTTC
17 TRBJ2-7 TRBV10-2 TRBD2 many CASSDPRLAGRRNEQYF TGCGCCAGCAGTGATCCAAGACTAGCGGGAAGGCGTAACGAGCAGTACTTC
14 TRBJ1-4 TRBV5-1 TRBD1 many CASSLQGAGEKLFF TGCGCCAGCAGCTTGCAGGGGGCGGGGGAAAAACTGTTTTTT
15 TRBJ2-1 TRBV2 TRBD2 many CASRELAGMNNEQFF TGTGCCAGCAGAGAACTAGCGGGAATGAACAATGAGCAGTTCTTC
14 TRBJ1-2 TRBV12-3/TRBV12-4 - many CASSLGAGIGGYTF TGTGCCAGCAGTTTAGGGGCAGGGATTGGTGGCTACACCTTC
19 TRBJ2-3 TRBV5-1 TRBD2 few CASSPDSRLAGGLTDTQYF TGCGCCAGCAGCCCAGACAGTCGACTAGCGGGAGGGCTGACAGATACGCAGTATTTT
15 TRBJ2-4 TRBV7-9 TRBD2 - CASSQLAERGNIRYF TGTGCCAGCAGCCAACTAGCGGAGAGGGGAAACATTCGGTACTTC
16 TRBJ2-1 TRBV6-1 TRBD2 many CASSGASGRVYNEQFF TGTGCCAGCAGTGGGGCTAGCGGGAGGGTATACAATGAGCAGTTCTTC
17 TRBJ2-1 TRBV2 TRBD2 many CASQLFGLAGAGNEQFF TGTGCCAGCCAGCTATTTGGACTAGCGGGAGCTGGGAATGAGCAGTTCTTC
14 TRBJ2-3 TRBV20-1 - few CSASARGSTDTQYF TGCAGTGCTAGCGCCAGGGGCAGCACAGATACGCAGTATTTT
13 TRBJ2-7 TRBV5-1 - - CASSLGLSSEQYF TGCGCCAGCAGCTTGGGACTATCTTCCGAGCAGTACTTC
15 TRBJ2-5 TRBV9 - few CASSPYGGAEETQYF TGTGCCAGCAGCCCCTACGGAGGGGCGGAAGAGACCCAGTACTTC
14 TRBJ2-1 TRBV24-1 - many CATSDDSGAMGRFF TGTGCCACCAGTGACGATTCGGGAGCGATGGGTCGGTTCTTC
13 TRBJ1-1 TRBV12-3/TRBV12-4 TRBD1 many CASSLALTGMAFF TGTGCCAGCAGTTTAGCGCTGACAGGGATGGCTTTCTTT
13 TRBJ2-7 TRBV11-2 - many CASSLSSRLEQYF TGTGCCAGCAGCTTAAGTTCGCGCCTCGAGCAGTACTTC
18 TRBJ2-1 TRBV6-5 - many CASSYPTSPGSRNNEQFF TGTGCCAGCAGTTACCCCACTTCCCCCGGGAGTAGAAACAATGAGCAGTTCTTC